Many counts were recorded for the clone carrying this T cell receptor (beta chain). Its antigen is as yet unknown. RNA transcripts provided the source from which TCR beta CDR3 regions were amplified. HTBI primers were the set used in a first-round RT-PCR of the TCR CDR3. TCRdb itself ran the multiplex PCR reads through MiXCR, one entry per CDR3 protein. Altogether approximately 690,000 distinct CDR3 sequences are present, 14% being singletons, with the ten largest covering approximately 12%. The data belong to a study of T cells in Graves' hyperthyroidism and ophthalmopathy. Study information: Peripheral blood was obtained at initial diagnosis, preceding any treatment.

Study-wide results and limits: Appearing also in blood were most of the thyroid clonotypes expanded above 0.001.

CDR3 length equals 11 residues. V was shortened by 2 bases and J by 8 bases, with 4 bases between the two germline ends. In germline, CDR1 is SGHTA, CDR2 FQGNSA. The source is a woman aged 45-60 years with Graves' ophthalmopathy. Sequencing was carried out using blood. The rearrangement links TRBV7-2 to TRBJ2-1; D uncertain. The CDR3 nucleotides are TGTGCCAGCAGCTTATTCTATGAGCAGTTCTTC. It yields the protein CASSLFYEQFF.